The 26 T cell receptor beta chains presented below share a single source sample, sequenced in a study of control samples from healthy donors and cancer patients. Clones were read by immunoSEQ multiplex PCR, and TCRdb kept only the in-frame ones, dropping some. The sample contains about 51,000 clones, roughly 89% of which appear only once. Sequencing input: PBMCs. These receptors originate from a man aged 35 to 55 with colorectal cancer.

The chain is built from TRBV3-1 (or the pseudogene TRBV3-2) and TRBJ2-3; D unclear. Germline assignment: CDR1 LGHDT and CDR2 YNNKEL (reference sequence). Trimming stripped 0 bases from V and 2 bases from J, with 6 bases between. The CDR3 extends over 14 amino acids. For the CDR3, the DNA is TGTGCCAGCAGCCAAGAAGGCCTCACAGATACGCAGTATTTT. This gives the protein CASSQEGLTDTQYF.

CDR3 residues: CASSLAGGNTNEKLFF. The CDR3 DNA follows: TGTGCCAGCAGCTTGGCCGGGGGGAATACTAATGAAAAACTGTTTTTT. The J gene is TRBJ1-4, the V gene TRBV5-5, with D possibly matching TRBD1 (5 bases). V dropped 0 bases and J dropped 2 bases, with 11 bases sitting between them. The CDR3 runs to 16 residues. Germline loops: CDR1 SGHKS, CDR2 YYEKEE (reference sequence).

The genes are TRBV11-2 and TRBJ2-1; D gene unclear. There are 12 residues in the CDR3. V lost 2 bases to trimming and J lost 9 bases, with 8 bases between them. The germline V gene has CDR1 SGHAT and CDR2 FQNNGV. The CDR3 loop is CASSLRRSEQFF. The CDR3 region has the DNA TGTGCCAGCAGCTTACGACGGAGTGAGCAGTTCTTC. Using reference TRBV11-2 and TRBJ2-1 for the parts outside the CDR3, the full variable domain is EAGVAQSPRYKIIEKRQSVAFWCNPISGHATLYWYQQILGQGPKLLIQFQNNGVVDDSQLPKDRFSAERLKGVDSTLKIQPAKLEDSAVYLCASSLRRSEQFFGPGTRLTVL.

The rearrangement joins TRBV12-3 or TRBV12-4 to TRBJ1-5, with D unresolved. This CDR3 spans 12 amino acids. Deletions cut 2 bases from V and 5 bases from J, with 4 bases between. The CDR3 sequence is CASSLLDQPQHF. The CDR3 coding sequence is TGTGCCAGCAGTTTATTGGATCAGCCCCAGCATTTT.

This chain uses TRBV7-9 with TRBJ2-3; D is possibly TRBD2 (6 bases). CDR1 SEHNR and CDR2 FQNEAQ come from the germline V gene (reference sequence). The CDR3 contains 11 residues. The CDR3 protein is CGAGRIDTQYF. In DNA, the CDR3 is TGTGGGGCGGGAAGGATAGATACGCAGTATTTT.

The chain recombines TRBV28 with TRBJ2-7; 14 nucleotides align to TRBD2. CDR1 is MDHEN and CDR2 is SYDVKM in the germline V gene. The CDR3 spans 16 residues. Unmatched junction bases numbered 7, after V lost 4 bases and J lost 5 bases. CDR3 residues: CASSSTSGRVLHEQYF. The CDR3 nucleotides are TGTGCCAGCAGTTCGACTAGCGGGAGGGTCCTCCACGAGCAGTACTTC.

This sequence joins TRBV9 and TRBJ1-1; 9 nucleotides agree with TRBD1. The CDR3 totals 16 residues. After removal of 3 bases from V and 1 base from J, the junction contained 7 bases not matched to a gene. The germline V gene encodes CDR1 SGDLS and CDR2 YYNGEE. The CDR3 loop reads CASSAGTGLTNTEAFF. CDR3 nucleotides: TGTGCCAGCAGCGCTGGGACAGGGCTTACGAACACTGAAGCTTTCTTT. Filled out from reference TRBV9 and TRBJ1-1, the complete variable domain reads DSGVTQTPKHLITATGQRVTLRCSPRSGDLSVYWYQQSLDQGLQFLIQYYNGEERAKGNILERFSAQQFPDLHSELNLSSLELGDSALYFCASSAGTGLTNTEAFFGQGTRLTVV.

In DNA, the CDR3 is TGTGCCAGCAGCCCCAGGGACAGTACCAGAATCACCCTTGCGAACACCGGGGAGCTGTTTTTT. Protein sequence: CASSPRDSTRITLANTGELFF. The chain combines TRBV6-6 with TRBJ2-2; 7 bases match TRBD1. V was pared by 6 bases and J by 0 bases, with 22 bases of the junction left unmatched. Germline CDR1 and CDR2: MNHNY and SVGAGI (reference sequence). The CDR3 contains 21 residues.

The CDR3 bases are TGTGCCAGCAGTTTATTACAGTCGAACACTGAAGCTTTCTTT. It yields the protein CASSLLQSNTEAFF. The J gene is TRBJ1-1, the V gene TRBV27, with D hard to call. Germline V lookup: CDR1 MNHEY, CDR2 SMNVEV (reference sequence). CDR3 size: 14 residues. V lost 1 base, J lost 1 base, and 7 bases lay in between.

The V call is TRBV18, the J call TRBJ1-1; 10 positions agree with TRBD1. The germline CDR1 and CDR2 sequences are KGHSH and LQKENI. This CDR3 contains 16 residues. V shed 6 bases and J 1 base; nucleotides not matched to a gene: 8. CDR3 sequence reads: CASSRRQGAENTEAFF. In DNA form, the CDR3 reads TGTGCCAGCTCTAGGAGACAGGGGGCGGAGAACACTGAAGCTTTCTTT.

The gene calls are TRBV2 and TRBJ1-1; no clear D. CDR1 and CDR2 from the germline V gene are SNHLY and FYNNEI. The CDR3 extends over 14 amino acids. Trimming cost V 7 bases and J 11 bases, with 23 bases left between them. Here the CDR3 reads CASIEGLDRAFAFF. CDR3 coding DNA: TGTGCCAGCATCGAGGGATTGGATAGGGCCTTCGCTTTCTTT.

The chain has TRBV28 and TRBJ2-1; possible D gene TRBD2, 6 bases. The CDR3 sequence is 12 residues long. With 8 bases removed from V and 9 bases from J, the gap between germline ends came to 14 bases. Germline values: CDR1 MDHEN, CDR2 SYDVKM. The CDR3 sequence is CASGVGGLEQFF. The CDR3 region has the DNA TGTGCCAGCGGGGTAGGAGGGCTTGAGCAGTTCTTC.

The chain is built from TRBV19 and TRBJ2-7; 13 positions agree with TRBD2. With 4 bases clipped from V and 4 bases from J, the junction kept 1 base outside the gene matches. CDR1 is LNHDA and CDR2 is SQIVND in the germline V gene (reference sequence). The length of the CDR3 is 14 residues. The CDR3, as DNA: TGTGCCAGTAGTAAGACTAGCGGGAGGTACGAGCAGTACTTC. Translating gives CASSKTSGRYEQYF.

This chain links TRBV5-1 with TRBJ2-2; unclear D gene. Trimming took 0 bases from V and 4 from J, leaving 10 bases between them. The CDR3 covers 15 residues. Germline CDR1 SGHRS, CDR2 YFSETQ. CDR3 DNA: TGCGCCAGCAGCTTGGGTGGTTGGGGCACCGGGGAGCTGTTTTTT. This sequence encodes CASSLGGWGTGELFF.

The rearrangement uses TRBV7-9 and TRBJ2-5; D is uncertain. Trimming took off 4 bases at V and 7 bases at J, with 10 bases between the two ends. The CDR3 is 12 residues long. Germline values: CDR1 SEHNR, CDR2 FQNEAQ (reference sequence). The CDR3 DNA follows: TGTGCCAGCAGCTACTGGGCCGGGACCCAGTACTTC. It specifies CASSYWAGTQYF.

V gene TRBV12-5 combines with J gene TRBJ2-2; D is possibly TRBD1 (5 bases). Per the germline V gene, CDR1 is LGHNT and CDR2 is FRNRAP. Trimming pared 7 bases from V and 3 bases from J, leaving 6 bases between. The CDR3 consists of 12 residues. CDR3 in DNA: TGTGCTAGTGAAGGGGACACCGGGGAGCTGTTTTTT. Translating it yields CASEGDTGELFF.

This chain joins TRBV19 and TRBJ1-2; weak D call: TRBD1 (6 bases). Trimming took 0 bases from V and 4 from J, leaving 21 bases between them. Germline V gives CDR1 LNHDA, CDR2 SQIVND (reference sequence). The CDR3 sequence is 18 residues long. The CDR3 sequence is CASSIDGNRLGHIYGYTF. The CDR3 region has the DNA TGTGCCAGTAGTATAGACGGAAACCGGTTGGGACATATCTATGGCTACACCTTC.

This clone has only one observation. The chain links TRBV10-1 to TRBJ2-4, with 11 positions matching TRBD2. CDR3 size: 17 residues. V trimming: 6 bases; J trimming: 1 base; junction bases outside the gene matches: 8. Germline CDR1 is WNHNN and CDR2 is SYGVQD (reference sequence). The CDR3 protein is CASRYRLAGMAKNIQYF. In DNA form, the CDR3 reads TGCGCCAGCAGGTACCGACTAGCGGGAATGGCCAAAAACATTCAGTACTTC.

This clone was counted only a few times. The rearrangement joins TRBV10-1 to TRBJ1-2; a weak D match, TRBD1 (5 bases). CDR1 WNHNN and CDR2 SYGVQD come from the germline V gene (reference sequence). Trimming took 7 bases from V and 5 from J, leaving 20 bases between them. The CDR3 totals 15 residues. This chain's CDR3 is CASTTFRELGYGYTF. Here the CDR3 DNA reads TGCGCCAGCACAACATTCAGGGAGTTGGGTTATGGCTACACCTTC.

The V and J genes are TRBV7-9 and TRBJ1-6; 9 nucleotides line up with TRBD1. The CDR3 consists of 15 residues. Germline V gene sequence: CDR1 SEHNR, CDR2 FQNEAQ (reference sequence). V lost 4 bases and J lost 7; bases outside the gene matches: 5. The CDR3 DNA follows: TGTGCCAGCAGCTGGGACAGGGCTTTGAATTCACCCCTCCACTTT. It is translated as CASSWDRALNSPLHF.

The CDR3 bases are TGTGCCAGCAGCTTGTCGCTCAAAAACACCATATATTTT. It encodes CASSLSLKNTIYF. The chain uses TRBV5-8 and TRBJ1-3; D unresolved. Germline V gene sequence: CDR1 SGHTS, CDR2 YDEGEE. The length of the CDR3 is 13 residues. V was clipped by 1 base and J by 6 bases, with 8 bases between them. Combining the CDR3 with reference TRBV5-8 and TRBJ1-3 gives the whole variable domain EAGVTQSPTHLIKTRGQQATLRCSPISGHTSVYWYQQALGLGLQFLLWYDEGEERNRGNFPPRFSGRQFPNYSSELNVNALELEDSALYLCASSLSLKNTIYFGEGSWLTVV.

The gene calls are TRBV6-5 and TRBJ1-3; D is unresolved. Germline V gives CDR1 MNHEY, CDR2 SVGAGI. This CDR3 spans 13 amino acids. V was trimmed by 8 bases and J by 1 base, leaving 9 bases between them. The CDR3: CASGRVSGNTIYF. For the CDR3, the DNA is TGTGCCAGCGGCAGAGTTTCTGGAAACACCATATATTTT.

This clone was picked up a small number of times. The chain has TRBV28 and TRBJ2-7; TRBD1 might be the D (6 bases). Germline V gene lookup returns CDR1 MDHEN and CDR2 SYDVKM. The CDR3 has 15 amino acids. Trimming took off 3 bases at V and 1 base at J, with 13 bases between the two ends. In DNA form, the CDR3 reads TGTGCCAGCAGTTTGGGGCAGGGGCTATCCTACGAGCAGTACTTC. Amino acid sequence: CASSLGQGLSYEQYF.

The CDR3 nucleotides read TGCAGCGTTGAAGATGAGGCAGCGGCCAACCAAGAGACCCAGTACTTC. Translated: CSVEDEAAANQETQYF. The V and J genes are TRBV29-1 and TRBJ2-5; possible D gene TRBD2, 5 bases. From germline, CDR1 is SQVTM and CDR2 ANQGSEA. V lost 0 bases and J lost 0, with 14 bases in between. The CDR3 length is 16 residues. Full variable domain (remainder filled in from reference TRBV29-1 and TRBJ2-5): SAVISQKPSRDICQRGTSLTIQCQVDSQVTMMFWYRQQPGQSLTLIATANQGSEATYESGFVIDKFPISRPNLTFSTLTVSNMSPEDSSIYLCSVEDEAAANQETQYFGPGTRLLVL.

V gene TRBV19 combines with J gene TRBJ2-5; 7 nucleotides line up with TRBD2. From germline, CDR1 is LNHDA and CDR2 SQIVND (reference sequence). CDR3 length: 15 residues. The V and J ends lost 6 bases and 2 bases, in that order; junction bases with no gene match: 9. Here the CDR3 DNA reads TGTGCCAGTAGACCCCGGACCGGGGGGCAAGAGACCCAGTACTTC. Amino acid sequence: CASRPRTGGQETQYF.

V is TRBV5-1 and J is TRBJ2-1, with 9 bases matching TRBD2. The CDR3 is 14 amino acids. Germline V lookup: CDR1 SGHRS, CDR2 YFSETQ. V dropped 3 bases and J dropped 9; count of bases not matched to a gene: 7. The CDR3 here is CASSSGTSGLEQFF. Here the CDR3 DNA reads TGCGCCAGCAGCTCCGGCACTAGCGGGCTTGAGCAGTTCTTC.